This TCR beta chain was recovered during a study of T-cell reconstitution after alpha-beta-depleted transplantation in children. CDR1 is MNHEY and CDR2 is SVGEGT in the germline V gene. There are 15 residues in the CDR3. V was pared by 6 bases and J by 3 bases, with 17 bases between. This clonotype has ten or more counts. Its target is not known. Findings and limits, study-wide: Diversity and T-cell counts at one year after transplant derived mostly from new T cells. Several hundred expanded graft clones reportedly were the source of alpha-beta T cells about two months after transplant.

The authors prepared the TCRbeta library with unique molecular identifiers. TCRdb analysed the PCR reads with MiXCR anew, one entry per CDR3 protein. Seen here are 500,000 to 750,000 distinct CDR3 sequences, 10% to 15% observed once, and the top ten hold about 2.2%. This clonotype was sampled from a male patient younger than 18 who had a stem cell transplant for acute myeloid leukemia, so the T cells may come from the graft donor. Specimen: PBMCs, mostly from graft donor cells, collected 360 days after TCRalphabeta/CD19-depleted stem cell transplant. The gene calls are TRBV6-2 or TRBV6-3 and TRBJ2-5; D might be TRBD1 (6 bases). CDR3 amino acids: CASSPGTPWEETQYF. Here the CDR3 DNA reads TGTGCCAGCAGCCCGGGGACACCCTGGGAAGAGACCCAGTACTTC.